This T cell receptor (beta chain) originates from a study of cytomegalovirus exposure and HLA in healthy donors. Details on this clone: Its antigen is still unknown.

Vbeta (60) and Jbeta (13) primers were used in the PCR. Produced via immunoSEQ multiplex PCR; TCRdb's table is partial and in-frame only. The table has 90,000 to 120,000 clones, over 60% seen once; the top ten hold roughly 4.9%. Whole-study results and caveats: Immune exposure information available was restricted to CMV serostatus. Later analysis showed most CMV-associated TCR beta chains appearing HLA-restricted. Clonal expansion, a later analysis showed, was greater in HLA-associated TCR beta chains than in equally common others.

The CDR3 runs 17 residues. Germline V gene lookup returns CDR1 MDHEN and CDR2 SYDVKM. V was clipped by 6 bases and J by 0 bases; unmatched bases: 14. This sequence joins TRBV28 and TRBJ2-7; 7 bases agree with TRBD2. The sequence was obtained from a woman aged 18-30 years in good health and CMV-seropositive. Input material: PBMCs. CDR3 in amino acids: CASSGAGGSGTSYEQYF. CDR3 in DNA: TGTGCCAGCAGCGGGGCCGGGGGGAGCGGGACCTCCTACGAGCAGTACTTC.